The 22 T cell receptor beta chains below were found in one sample sequenced in a study of blood T cell repertoires in COVID-19. Measured with immunoSEQ multiplex PCR; TCRdb has only the in-frame clones, and not every one. The sample has about 20,000 clones, 60% to 85% seen once. The material sequenced was peripheral blood. These TCRs come from a man at least 80 years old with acute or convalescent COVID-19.

The chain uses TRBV2 and TRBJ2-1; 9 bases fit TRBD2. The CDR3 is made up of 15 amino acids. CDR1 and CDR2 from the germline V gene are SNHLY and FYNNEI. The V gene end was trimmed by 11 bases and the J gene end by 8 bases; junction bases not matched to a gene: 16. CDR3 residues: CASRLASGVGDEQFF. CDR3 nucleotides: TGTGCCTCGAGGTTGGCTAGCGGGGTAGGGGATGAGCAGTTCTTC.

The rearrangement joins TRBV5-1 to TRBJ2-5, with TRBD1 matching 7 bases. CDR1 and CDR2 (germline): SGHRS, YFSETQ. V lost 1 base and J lost 0; bases outside the gene matches: 6. The CDR3 length is 16 residues. The CDR3 nucleotides are TGCGCCAGCAGCTTGAACCCCGGGACAGACCAAGAGACCCAGTACTTC. Amino acid sequence: CASSLNPGTDQETQYF.

This chain links TRBV18 with TRBJ2-2, with D possibly TRBD2 on 6 matching bases. V lost 6 bases, J lost 8 bases, and 19 bases lay in between. The CDR3 loop spans 15 amino acids. Per the germline V gene, CDR1 is KGHSH and CDR2 is LQKENI. CDR3 nucleotide sequence: TGTGCCAGCTCTGAAGGAGGGGTCCTATCTGGGGAGCTGTTTTTT. This gives the protein CASSEGGVLSGELFF.

The genes are TRBV5-8 and TRBJ2-7, with a tentative D call TRBD1 (7 bases). The CDR3 runs 14 residues. V shed 7 bases and J shed 3 bases, with 17 bases lying between them. Germline assignment: CDR1 SGHTS and CDR2 YDEGEE. CDR3 bases: TGTGCCAGCGCACTCCAGGGGGAGGTCTACGAGCAGTACTTC. Its translation is CASALQGEVYEQYF.

V and J are TRBV27 and TRBJ1-4; 9 nucleotides align to TRBD1. This CDR3 is built from 15 residues. Trimming cost V 8 bases and J 6 bases; bases outside gene matches: 10. The germline V gene encodes CDR1 MNHEY and CDR2 SMNVEV (reference sequence). CDR3 in DNA: TGTGCCAGCGGCGAACCCGGGACAGGGCATGAAAAACTGTTTTTT. It specifies CASGEPGTGHEKLFF.

This chain uses TRBV6-1 with TRBJ2-3, with a weak D call TRBD2 (6 bases). From germline, CDR1 is MNHNS and CDR2 SASEGT. Trimming shortened V by 3 bases and J by 2 bases, and 12 bases separated the two germline ends. This CDR3 has 15 amino acids. CDR3 coding DNA: TGTGCCAGCAGTGAGGGGACTCGGAACACAGATACGCAGTATTTT. It yields the protein CASSEGTRNTDTQYF.

The chain couples TRBV12-3 or TRBV12-4 to TRBJ1-2, with D possibly being TRBD1 (5 bases). The germline V and J ends were trimmed by 7 bases and 3 bases, with 12 bases remaining between them. The CDR3 runs 13 residues. CDR3 region: CASTDWGDYGYTF. DNA for the CDR3: TGTGCCAGCACCGACTGGGGGGACTATGGCTACACCTTC.

The rearrangement joins TRBV9 to TRBJ2-1; maybe TRBD2 (7 bases). This CDR3 comprises 15 residues. The germline V gene encodes CDR1 SGDLS and CDR2 YYNGEE. V was trimmed by 0 bases and J by 4 bases, leaving 11 bases between them. The DNA for the CDR3 is TGTGCCAGCAGCGTAGAGGGGGGAGGGTACAATGAGCAGTTCTTC. Translation: CASSVEGGGYNEQFF.

This chain joins TRBV7-8 and TRBJ1-5; 7 bases are shared with TRBD1. From germline, CDR1 is SGHVS and CDR2 FQNEAQ. V trimming: 0 bases; J trimming: 11 bases; junction bases outside the gene matches: 13. This CDR3 spans 16 amino acids. The CDR3 reads CASSLATGTVDSAQHF. In nucleotides, the CDR3 is TGTGCCAGCAGCTTAGCGACTGGGACAGTAGATTCAGCCCAGCATTTT. The full variable domain, with the rest looked up from reference TRBV7-8 and TRBJ1-5, is GAGVSQSPRYKVAKRGQDVALRCDPISGHVSLFWYQQALGQGPEFLTYFQNEAQLDKSGLPSDRFFAERPEGSVSTLKIQRTQQEDSAVYLCASSLATGTVDSAQHFGDGTRLSIL.

V usage is TRBV11-2 and J usage is TRBJ2-5; possible D gene TRBD1, 5 bases. In germline, CDR1 is SGHAT, CDR2 FQNNGV. The V and J ends lost 2 bases and 2 bases respectively, with 9 bases between them. This CDR3 is 14 amino acids long. CDR3 bases: TGTGCCAGCAGCTTACAGGGATCACAAGAGACCCAGTACTTC. Amino acids: CASSLQGSQETQYF.

V gene TRBV5-1 combines with J gene TRBJ2-3; 7 positions agree with TRBD1. V gave up 3 bases and J gave up 0 bases; unmatched junction bases: 4. Germline CDR1 and CDR2: SGHRS and YFSETQ. CDR3 length equals 15 residues. CDR3 region: CASSSTGASTDTQYF. Written as DNA, the CDR3 is TGCGCCAGCAGCTCCACAGGGGCCAGCACAGATACGCAGTATTTT.

The CDR3 loop is CASRRDREETQYF. The CDR3 DNA follows: TGTGCCAGCAGGAGGGACAGGGAAGAGACCCAGTACTTC. The gene calls are TRBV7-9 and TRBJ2-5; the match to TRBD1 covers 9 bases. With 6 bases clipped from V and 3 bases from J, the junction kept 2 bases outside the gene matches. CDR1 and CDR2 from the germline V gene are SEHNR and FQNEAQ (reference sequence). The CDR3 has 13 residues.

This chain joins TRBV2 and TRBJ2-5, with D possibly being TRBD2 (5 bases). Germline CDR1 SNHLY, CDR2 FYNNEI. The CDR3 totals 12 residues. Trimming left V 7 bases short and J 4 bases short, with 10 bases between. CDR3: CASILARETQYF. As DNA, the CDR3 is TGTGCCAGCATCCTAGCCCGAGAGACCCAGTACTTC. Filled out from reference TRBV2 and TRBJ2-5, the complete variable domain reads EPEVTQTPSHQVTQMGQEVILRCVPISNHLYFYWYRQILGQKVEFLVSFYNNEISEKSEIFDDQFSVERPDGSNFTLKIRSTKLEDSAMYFCASILARETQYFGPGTRLLVL.

The chain couples TRBV2 to TRBJ1-1, with 8 nucleotides matching TRBD1. V was clipped by 4 bases and J by 3 bases; unmatched bases: 4. Per the germline V gene, CDR1 is SNHLY and CDR2 is FYNNEI. The length of the CDR3 is 14 residues. CDR3 region: CASSGTGLHTEAFF. DNA of the CDR3: TGTGCCAGCAGTGGGACAGGGCTTCACACTGAAGCTTTCTTT.

The chain couples TRBV10-3 to TRBJ1-2, with 7 nucleotides matching TRBD1. V shed 6 bases and J 4 bases; nucleotides not matched to a gene: 5. From germline, CDR1 is ENHRY and CDR2 SYGVKD. The CDR3 contains 13 residues. This chain's CDR3 is CAISGDSTYGYTF. The CDR3, as DNA: TGTGCCATCAGCGGGGACAGCACCTATGGCTACACCTTC.

V and J are TRBV11-2 and TRBJ2-1; the D gene is possibly TRBD2 (6 bases). V was trimmed by 7 bases and J by 1 base, leaving 14 bases between them. The CDR3 runs 15 residues. CDR1 is SGHAT and CDR2 is FQNNGV in the germline V gene. In nucleotides, the CDR3 is TGTGCCAGCACGCCGTCGGCGGGGTCCTACAATGAGCAGTTCTTC. It specifies CASTPSAGSYNEQFF.

The rearrangement links TRBV12-5 to TRBJ1-1; the match to TRBD1 covers 8 bases. Germline V CDR1 and CDR2: LGHNT, FRNRAP. This CDR3 has 13 residues. The V and J ends lost 2 bases and 5 bases, in that order; junction bases with no gene match: 1. The CDR3 DNA reads as TGTGCTAGTGGTTTGACAGGGGGAACTGAAGCTTTCTTT. Translated: CASGLTGGTEAFF.

The chain couples TRBV19 to TRBJ2-5; TRBD1 agrees at 9 bases. The germline CDR1 and CDR2 sequences are LNHDA and SQIVND (reference sequence). The junction had 7 bases not matched to a gene; V was cut back by 10 bases and J by 7 bases. CDR3 length: 12 amino acids. DNA of the CDR3: TGTGCCACCTCAGGGACAGGGACGACCCAGTACTTC. This encodes CATSGTGTTQYF.

V gene TRBV29-1 combines with J gene TRBJ1-2, with 7 positions matching TRBD1. V shed 4 bases and J 6 bases; nucleotides not matched to a gene: 11. The germline gives CDR1 SQVTM, CDR2 ANQGSEA. The CDR3 loop spans 14 amino acids. The CDR3 DNA reads as TGCAGCGTTGTGGATACGGGGACAGCCCATGGCTACACCTTC. Translating it yields CSVVDTGTAHGYTF.

The rearrangement uses TRBV7-8 and TRBJ2-1, with D perhaps TRBD2 (5 bases). Germline V gives CDR1 SGHVS, CDR2 FQNEAQ. The V end was cut by 1 base, the J end by 4 bases, with 14 bases between. CDR3 size: 16 residues. The CDR3 DNA reads as TGTGCCAGCAGCTTAGGAGGTGACCGGAGGTACAATGAGCAGTTCTTC. Protein product: CASSLGGDRRYNEQFF.

Regarding this clone: Germline is not matched at one junction end, which may reflect a read error. V and J are TRBV19 and TRBJ2-5; 9 nucleotides agree with TRBD2. Per germline, CDR1 LNHDA and CDR2 SQIVND (reference sequence). The CDR3 is 15 amino acids. The CDR3 nucleotides read TGTGCCAGTAGTATAGCGAGGGGTACTAGCGGGCCACTCAACTTC. Protein product: CASSIARGTSGPLNF.

The chain employs TRBV7-9 and TRBJ2-1, with D maybe TRBD2 (6 bases). The V gene lost 5 bases and the J gene lost 6 bases, with 14 bases spanning the gap. The germline gives CDR1 SEHNR, CDR2 FQNEAQ (reference sequence). This CDR3 spans 14 amino acids. CDR3 region: CASSAGLGGNEQFF. CDR3 nucleotide sequence: TGTGCCAGCAGCGCGGGACTTGGGGGCAATGAGCAGTTCTTC.